The 20 T cell receptor beta chains given below trace back to one sample, sequenced in a study of blood T cell repertoires in COVID-19. The table came from immunoSEQ multiplex PCR; TCRdb's copy has only in-frame clones and leaves some out. The table shows about 120,000 clones, with around 81% occurring only once. Sequences were obtained from peripheral blood. The origin of the receptors is a man in his sixties or seventies with acute or convalescent COVID-19.

The V and J genes are TRBV2 and TRBJ2-5, with unresolved D. The germline V and J ends were trimmed by 4 bases and 4 bases, with 10 bases remaining between them. From germline, CDR1 is SNHLY and CDR2 FYNNEI. This CDR3 is built from 13 residues. DNA of the CDR3: TGTGCCAGCAGTGTTGAGGATTTAGAGACCCAGTACTTC. Translating it yields CASSVEDLETQYF.

This rearrangement joins TRBV7-6 to TRBJ2-7; 10 bases align to TRBD1. The CDR3 length is 15 residues. V shed 5 bases, J shed 3 bases, and the junction held 7 bases outside the gene matches. Germline-derived CDR1 and CDR2 are SGHVS and FNYEAQ. The CDR3 coding sequence is TGTGCCAGCAGCCCCCGACAGGGGGCGCACTACGAGCAGTACTTC. Its protein product is CASSPRQGAHYEQYF.

The chain couples TRBV11-3 to TRBJ1-3; TRBD1 might be the D (5 bases). Trimming left V 5 bases short and J 0 bases short, with 14 bases between. CDR1 and CDR2 (germline): SGHNT, YENEEA. This CDR3 is 16 amino acids long. The CDR3 nucleotides are TGTGCCAGCAGCCCTTTGGGGCAGGGCTCTGGAAACACCATATATTTT. Amino acid sequence: CASSPLGQGSGNTIYF.

This clone was observed once. The chain recombines TRBV27 with TRBJ1-4; D is uncertain. The V end lost 1 base, the J end lost 7 bases, and 10 bases lay between the germline ends. Germline-derived CDR1 and CDR2 are MNHEY and SMNVEV (reference sequence). The CDR3 sequence is 14 residues long. This chain's CDR3 is CASSLFGVSEKLFF. CDR3 bases: TGTGCCAGCAGTTTATTCGGGGTGAGTGAAAAACTGTTTTTT. Filled out from reference TRBV27 and TRBJ1-4, the complete variable domain reads EAQVTQNPRYLITVTGKKLTVTCSQNMNHEYMSWYRQDPGLGLRQIYYSMNVEVTDKGDVPEGYKVSRKEKRNFPLILESPSPNQTSLYFCASSLFGVSEKLFFGSGTQLSVL.

The chain is built from TRBV5-1 and TRBJ2-1, with 8 bases aligning to TRBD2. The junction had 11 bases not matched to a gene; V was cut back by 2 bases and J by 7 bases. The CDR3 runs 16 residues. Germline loops: CDR1 SGHRS, CDR2 YFSETQ. The CDR3 coding sequence is TGCGCCAGCAGCTTTGGGGGGACTAGGGCCATGAATGAGCAGTTCTTC. This sequence encodes CASSFGGTRAMNEQFF.

This sequence joins TRBV5-6 and TRBJ2-7; tentative D call: TRBD1 (5 bases). Germline V gene data show CDR1 as SGHDT and CDR2 as YYEEEE. V was trimmed by 6 bases and J by 0 bases, leaving 10 bases between them. This CDR3 has 13 amino acids. CDR3: CASTGFPSYEQYF. Written as DNA, the CDR3 is TGTGCCAGCACAGGGTTTCCCTCCTACGAGCAGTACTTC.

The rearrangement joins TRBV12-3 or TRBV12-4 to TRBJ2-1; maybe TRBD1 (6 bases). V was shortened by 5 bases and J by 8 bases, with 13 bases between the two germline ends. The CDR3 runs to 13 residues. The DNA of the CDR3 is TGTGCCAGCAGTCTCACACAGGGCTATGAGCAGTTCTTC. It specifies CASSLTQGYEQFF.

This clone was detected only a few times. The chain recombines TRBV6-5 with TRBJ2-7; the match to TRBD1 covers 10 bases. Per germline, CDR1 MNHEY and CDR2 SVGAGI. The CDR3 is made up of 14 amino acids. The trim removed 6 bases at V and 5 bases at J, leaving 7 bases unmatched. In DNA, the CDR3 is TGTGCCAGCAGACGGGACAGGGGATCTAACGAGCAGTACTTC. It yields the protein CASRRDRGSNEQYF.

This clone has just a few counts. The CDR3 nucleotides read TGCAGTGCTAGTGGACAGGGGGCGCGTGATAATGAAAAACTGTTTTTT. This encodes CSASGQGARDNEKLFF. V usage is TRBV20-1 and J usage is TRBJ1-4; 11 bases are shared with TRBD1. V shed 3 bases, J shed 4 bases, and the junction held 7 bases outside the gene matches. Germline CDR1 DFQATT, CDR2 SNEGSKA (reference sequence). There are 16 residues in the CDR3.

The chain has TRBV4-3 and TRBJ1-1, with D tentatively TRBD1 (6 bases). V was trimmed by 0 bases and J by 9 bases, leaving 17 bases between them. The CDR3 contains 15 residues. Germline CDR1 is LGHNA and CDR2 is YSLEER. CDR3 sequence (DNA): TGCGCCAGCAGCCAAGATTTTACGGCAGGGGCCAAAGCTTTCTTT. Its translation is CASSQDFTAGAKAFF.

This clone turned up a few times. This chain joins TRBV14 and TRBJ1-2; TRBD1 might be the D (6 bases). Germline CDR1 is SGHDN and CDR2 is FVKESK. V was shortened by 0 bases and J by 7 bases, with 15 bases between the two germline ends. CDR3 length: 15 amino acids. CDR3 in amino acids: CASSQDLAGALGYTF. Here the CDR3 DNA reads TGTGCCAGCAGCCAAGATCTTGCGGGGGCCCTTGGCTACACCTTC.

The chain is built from TRBV5-1 and TRBJ2-7; D is uncertain. The germline CDR1 and CDR2 sequences are SGHRS and YFSETQ. The CDR3 runs to 15 residues. Trimming left V 6 bases short and J 2 bases short, with 18 bases between. The DNA of the CDR3 is TGCGCCAGCAATCCTCCCACCGCAGAAGCCTACGAGCAGTACTTC. Translating gives CASNPPTAEAYEQYF.

Worth noting for this clone: This specimen includes other DNA sequences encoding the same CDR3. The V gene is TRBV5-4, the J gene TRBJ1-2, with TRBD1 matching 7 bases. CDR1 is SGHNT and CDR2 is YYREEE in the germline V gene (reference sequence). The length of the CDR3 is 13 residues. V shed 0 bases, J shed 4 bases, and the junction held 0 bases outside the gene matches. In DNA form, the CDR3 reads TGTGCCAGCAGCTTGGACAGGGGCTATGGCTACACCTTC. As protein: CASSLDRGYGYTF.

This sequence joins TRBV13 and TRBJ1-1; D remains ambiguous. There are 15 residues in the CDR3. Germline CDR1 PRHDT, CDR2 FYEKMQ (reference sequence). V shed 4 bases and J shed 11 bases, with 23 bases lying between them. This CDR3 is CASSSLGVPSGVAFF. CDR3 in DNA: TGTGCCAGCAGCTCCCTAGGAGTTCCCAGCGGGGTTGCTTTCTTT.

V is TRBV5-1 and J is TRBJ2-3; 14 positions match TRBD2. Germline V lookup: CDR1 SGHRS, CDR2 YFSETQ. The CDR3 is made up of 16 amino acids. The V segment lost 3 bases and the J segment 6 bases; nucleotides outside the gene matches: 6. The CDR3 bases are TGCGCCAGCAGCTCTGGACTAGCGGGGGGATGGGATACGCAGTATTTT. It specifies CASSSGLAGGWDTQYF.

The chain couples TRBV5-6 to TRBJ1-1; no definite D call. V was trimmed by 0 bases and J by 6 bases, leaving 9 bases between them. The CDR3 is 13 residues long. The V gene's germline CDR1 is SGHDT and CDR2 YYEEEE. The CDR3 DNA reads as TGTGCCAGCAGCTTGGAGAGGAGTGCTGAAGCTTTCTTT. Protein: CASSLERSAEAFF.

The V call is TRBV19, the J call TRBJ1-6; D unresolved. Germline V CDR1 and CDR2: LNHDA, SQIVND (reference sequence). This CDR3 contains 14 residues. V shed 3 bases and J shed 6 bases, with 9 bases lying between them. CDR3 bases: TGTGCCAGTAGTATTCCACAGATTAATTCACCCCTCCACTTT. It translates to CASSIPQINSPLHF. The full variable domain, its missing parts supplied by reference TRBV19 and TRBJ1-6, is DGGITQSPKYLFRKEGQNVTLSCEQNLNHDAMYWYRQDPGQGLRLIYYSQIVNDFQKGDIAEGYSVSREKKESFPLTVTSAQKNPTAFYLCASSIPQINSPLHFGNGTRLTVT.

The rearrangement uses TRBV24-1 and TRBJ1-6; no clear D. The CDR3 loop spans 17 amino acids. Germline CDR1 and CDR2: KGHDR and SFDVKD. Trimming stripped 4 bases from V and 8 bases from J, with 20 bases between. The chain's CDR3 is CATSEPSRALEDSPLHF. CDR3 nucleotides: TGTGCCACCAGTGAACCATCCCGGGCCCTGGAGGATTCACCCCTCCACTTT.

This clone has only a few counts. V is TRBV19 and J is TRBJ1-2; 7 nucleotides match TRBD1. Losses at the gene ends were 7 bases for V and 8 bases for J; bases not matched to a gene: 10. This CDR3 has 13 amino acids. From germline, CDR1 is LNHDA and CDR2 SQIVND (reference sequence). The CDR3 nucleotides read TGTGCCAGTATCAAAACAGGGGTTTACGGCTACACCTTC. Its protein product is CASIKTGVYGYTF.

The chain combines TRBV19 with TRBJ2-3, with D perhaps TRBD1 (5 bases). CDR1 and CDR2 from the germline V gene are LNHDA and SQIVND (reference sequence). This CDR3 contains 15 residues. Deletions cut 1 base from V and 0 bases from J, with 8 bases between. CDR3: CASSIVAGSTDTQYF. The DNA of the CDR3 is TGTGCCAGTAGTATAGTTGCAGGGAGCACAGATACGCAGTATTTT.